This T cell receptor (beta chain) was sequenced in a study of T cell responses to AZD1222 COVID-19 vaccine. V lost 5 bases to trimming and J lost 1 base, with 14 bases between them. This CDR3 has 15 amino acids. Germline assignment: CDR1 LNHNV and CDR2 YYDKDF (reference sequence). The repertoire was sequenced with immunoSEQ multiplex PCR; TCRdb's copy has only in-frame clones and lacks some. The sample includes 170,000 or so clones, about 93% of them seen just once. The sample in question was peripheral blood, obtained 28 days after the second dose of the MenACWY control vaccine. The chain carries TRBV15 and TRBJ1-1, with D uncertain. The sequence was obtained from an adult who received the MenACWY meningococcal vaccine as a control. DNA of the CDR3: TGTGCCACCAGCGTTAGAGGCGCAGGGAACACTGAAGCTTTCTTT. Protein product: CATSVRGAGNTEAFF.